This T cell receptor (beta chain) was sequenced in a study of esophageal squamous cell carcinoma under preoperative chemotherapy. Across the whole study: TCR repertoires were profiled from both peripheral blood T cells and tumor-infiltrating lymphocytes.

General study points: After treatment, tumor-infiltrating lymphocytes apparently came partly from blood T cells. Peripheral T cells showed a significant TCR diversity increase after chemotherapy, unlike tumor-infiltrating lymphocytes.

TCRdb re-called the PCR reads with MiXCR, one entry per CDR3 protein. The top ten hold about 53% of the sample, which has some 16,000 distinct CDR3 sequences, about three fifths seen once. This sample's time point: before preoperative PTX-NDP chemotherapy. Worth noting for this clonotype: The antigen remains undetermined.

Germline trimming cut 6 bases from V and 7 bases from J; bases unmatched to any gene: 3. The CDR3 runs to 14 residues. This chain connects TRBV12-3 or TRBV12-4 to TRBJ2-1, with 13 bases matching TRBD2. The clonotype originates from a human donor with esophageal squamous cell carcinoma. The donor label of this sample is uncertain. This material was obtained from a patient given preoperative chemotherapy. As DNA, the CDR3 is TGTGCCAGCAGCCAGACTAGCGGGGGGAATGAGCAGTTCTTC. Protein: CASSQTSGGNEQFF.